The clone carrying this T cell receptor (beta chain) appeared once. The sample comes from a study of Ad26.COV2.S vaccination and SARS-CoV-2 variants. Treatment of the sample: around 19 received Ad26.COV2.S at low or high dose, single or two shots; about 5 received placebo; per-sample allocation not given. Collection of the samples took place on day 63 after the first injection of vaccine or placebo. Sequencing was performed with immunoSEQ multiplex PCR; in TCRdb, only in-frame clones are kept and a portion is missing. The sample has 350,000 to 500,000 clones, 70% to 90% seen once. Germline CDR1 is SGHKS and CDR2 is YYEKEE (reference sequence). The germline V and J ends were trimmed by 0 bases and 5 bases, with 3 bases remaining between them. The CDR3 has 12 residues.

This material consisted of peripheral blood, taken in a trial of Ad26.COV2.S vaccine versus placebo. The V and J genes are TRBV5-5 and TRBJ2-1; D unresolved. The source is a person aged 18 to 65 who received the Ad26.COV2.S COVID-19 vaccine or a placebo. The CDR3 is CASSLADNEQFF. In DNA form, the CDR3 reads TGTGCCAGCAGCTTGGCTGACAATGAGCAGTTCTTC. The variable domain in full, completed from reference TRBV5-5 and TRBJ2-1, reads DAGVTQSPTHLIKTRGQQVTLRCSPISGHKSVSWYQQVLGQGPQFIFQYYEKEERGRGNFPDRFSARQFPNYSSELNVNALLLGDSALYLCASSLADNEQFFGPGTRLTVL.